A selection of T cell receptor beta chains follows, all from one sample in a study of blood T cell repertoires in COVID-19. Repertoires were generated with immunoSEQ multiplex PCR, while TCRdb's copy carries only in-frame clones and drops some. The sample consists of about 220,000 clones, 86% of them appearing once. What was sequenced was PBMCs or T cells enriched from blood (not recorded which). Receptor source: a woman in her forties with acute COVID-19. Both conserved end residues are part of each CDR3. The D gene is left open where the match is weak. Some rows mark clone size as missing; the rest say once, few, many or name a class of expanded clone.

J | V | size | D | DNA | CDR3
TRBJ2-5 | TRBV14 | once | TRBD2 | TGTGCCAGCAGCCAAGGTGGAACTAGCGCCCAAGAGACCCAGTACTTC | CASSQGGTSAQETQYF
TRBJ1-1 | TRBV9 | NA | NA | TGTGCCAGCAGCGTATCTAGGAACACTGAAGCTTTCTTT | CASSVSRNTEAFF
TRBJ2-1 | TRBV5-6 | NA | TRBD2 | TGTGCCAGCAGCACTCAACCGGGACTAGCGGGTGAGCAGTTCTTC | CASSTQPGLAGEQFF
TRBJ1-2 | TRBV4-1 | NA | NA | TGCGCCAGCAGCATGCGGAGAGCTAACTATGGCTACACCTTC | CASSMRRANYGYTF
TRBJ1-5 | TRBV25-1 | NA | TRBD1 | TGTGCCAGCAGTCAGGGACAGGGGATAAGCAATCAGCCCCAGCATTTT | CASSQGQGISNQPQHF
TRBJ2-5 | TRBV5-4 | NA | NA | TGTGCCAGCAGCCCCAGGTTAGAGGAGACCCAGTACTTC | CASSPRLEETQYF
TRBJ2-1 | TRBV3-1/TRBV3-2 | NA | TRBD2 | TGTGCCAGCAGCCAGGTACTAGCGGGGGATGAGCAGTTCTTC | CASSQVLAGDEQFF
TRBJ2-7 | TRBV7-2 | NA | NA | TGTGCCAGCAGCTTATCCCAAGGGGGGGCCAGAGGTGTCGAGCAGTACTTC | CASSLSQGGARGVEQYF
TRBJ1-1 | TRBV29-1 | NA | NA | TGCAGCGCCAGTCAGACGCGGCGAGGGCTCACTGAAGCTTTCTTT | CSASQTRRGLTEAFF
TRBJ1-6 | TRBV15 | NA | TRBD1 | TGTGCCACCAGCAGAAACAGGGGCAGTGGCTCACCCCTCCACTTT | CATSRNRGSGSPLHF
TRBJ2-1 | TRBV12-3/TRBV12-4 | NA | NA | TGTGCCAGCAGGGCTAGAGGAGAGCAGTTCTTC | CASRARGEQFF
TRBJ1-1 | TRBV6-5 | large | TRBD1 | TGTGCCAGCAGTTTGGGACAGAAGAACACTGAAGCTTTCTTT | CASSLGQKNTEAFF
TRBJ2-3 | TRBV24-1 | once | NA | TGTGCCACCAGTGATCCCAACCTGAGGGGCGGGGCGCAGTATTTT | CATSDPNLRGGAQYF
TRBJ2-5 | TRBV9 | NA | NA | TGTGCCAGCAGCTCCTTTGACAGCCTCCAAGAGACCCAGTACTTC | CASSSFDSLQETQYF
TRBJ1-1 | TRBV19 | NA | TRBD1 | TGTGCCAGTAGGTGGACAGGGCCGAACACTGAAGCTTTCTTT | CASRWTGPNTEAFF
TRBJ1-3 | TRBV19 | few | TRBD1 | TGTGCCAGTAGTACGGACAGGTTCTCTGGAAACACCATATATTTT | CASSTDRFSGNTIYF
TRBJ2-3 | TRBV7-8 | NA | TRBD2 | TGTGCCAGCAGCTCCCCGACTAGCGGGGGGGCAGGCGATACGCAGTATTTT | CASSSPTSGGAGDTQYF
TRBJ1-1 | TRBV28 | NA | TRBD1 | TGTGCCAGCACCCCACCTTCGGGACAGGGAAGCACTGAAGCTTTCTTT | CASTPPSGQGSTEAFF
TRBJ1-3 | TRBV5-1 | NA | TRBD1 | TGCGCCAGCAGCTTGGCAGGGGGCGCTGGAAACACCATATATTTT | CASSLAGGAGNTIYF
TRBJ2-1 | TRBV7-7 | NA | TRBD2 | TGTGCTAGCAGCCTTACTAGCGGGGAACCTTACAATGAGCAGTTCTTC | CASSLTSGEPYNEQFF
TRBJ1-2 | TRBV29-1 | NA | TRBD1 | TGCAGCGTTGATCATACCGGGACAGGGGGTTATGGCTACACCTTC | CSVDHTGTGGYGYTF
TRBJ2-7 | TRBV12-3/TRBV12-4 | NA | TRBD1 | TGTGCCAGCAGTTCCGGGACAGTCTACGAGCAGTACTTC | CASSSGTVYEQYF
TRBJ1-2 | TRBV5-1 | NA | NA | TGCGCCAGCAGCTTGGAACAGAACTATGGCTACACCTTC | CASSLEQNYGYTF
TRBJ1-2 | TRBV7-9 | NA | NA | TGTGCCAGCAGCGATACACAGGTTTGGATGGGTGGCTACACCTTC | CASSDTQVWMGGYTF
TRBJ2-3 | TRBV12-5 | NA | TRBD2 | TGTGCTAGTGGTTTGGCAGAGTCTGGACTAGCGTATCATACGCAGTATTTT | CASGLAESGLAYHTQYF
TRBJ1-5 | TRBV24-1 | NA | TRBD1 | TGTGCCACCTCCGGGACAGGGCTTCAGCCCCAGCATTTT | CATSGTGLQPQHF
TRBJ1-5 | TRBV6-5 | NA | NA | TGTGCCAGCACCTGGACCCGGGACTCCAATCAGCCCCAGCATTTT | CASTWTRDSNQPQHF
TRBJ1-1 | TRBV3-1/TRBV3-2 | NA | NA | TGTGCCAGCAGCCCGCCCGGTGCAGGAAAGACTGAAGCTTTCTTT | CASSPPGAGKTEAFF
TRBJ2-5 | TRBV19 | few | TRBD2 | TGTGCCAGCTCTAGCGGGGTCCAAGAGACCCAGTACTTC | CASSSGVQETQYF
TRBJ1-3 | TRBV4-1 | once | NA | TGCGCCAGCAGCCAAGATCTGGGGGCGGATGGAAACACCATATATTTT | CASSQDLGADGNTIYF
TRBJ1-2 | TRBV4-1 | NA | NA | TGCGCCAGCAGCCAAGCCTCCCCGACGGGAGGCTACACCTTC | CASSQASPTGGYTF
TRBJ2-2 | TRBV7-2 | NA | NA | TGTGCCAGCAGCTTAGTCCAGACGAACACCGGGGAGCTGTTTTTT | CASSLVQTNTGELFF
TRBJ1-5 | TRBV2 | NA | NA | TGTGCCAGCAGTCGGGGGACTAGCAATCAGCCCCAGCATTTT | CASSRGTSNQPQHF
TRBJ2-3 | TRBV15 | once | NA | TGTGCCACCAGCAGAAGGTTACCGGGACACCCTTTTACAGATACGCAGTATTTT | CATSRRLPGHPFTDTQYF
TRBJ1-4 | TRBV3-1/TRBV3-2 | NA | NA | TGTGCCAGCTCTCGCGGACAGCAGAATGAAAAACTGTTTTTT | CASSRGQQNEKLFF
TRBJ2-5 | TRBV4-1 | NA | TRBD2 | TGCGCCAGCAGCCAAGATACCGGACTAGCGGGGGGGCAGGAGACCCAGTACTTC | CASSQDTGLAGGQETQYF
TRBJ1-5 | TRBV10-1 | NA | NA | TGCGCCAGCAGTGAGTTTTTGTGGGGGGACAATCAGCCCCAGCATTTT | CASSEFLWGDNQPQHF
TRBJ2-5 | TRBV7-9 | NA | NA | TGTGCCAGCAGCTTTACAGGGTATGAAGAGACCCAGTACTTC | CASSFTGYEETQYF
TRBJ1-1 | TRBV5-6 | NA | NA | TGTGCCAGCAGCTTATCGGGGGAAGCTTTCTTT | CASSLSGEAFF
TRBJ2-2 | TRBV27 | NA | TRBD1 | TGTGCCAGCAGTTTAAGGGGGCGCGGCACCGGGGAGCTGTTTTTT | CASSLRGRGTGELFF
TRBJ1-1 | TRBV15 | NA | NA | TGTGCCACCAGCGAGCGGAGGGGCACTGAAGCTTTCTTT | CATSERRGTEAFF
TRBJ1-1 | TRBV6-1 | NA | NA | TGTGCCAGCAGTGAAAGGGTGGGGAGCGCTGAAGCTTTCTTT | CASSERVGSAEAFF
TRBJ2-1 | TRBV5-6 | NA | NA | TGTGCCAGCAGCTTCTTGGGTGGTAGGGGCGATGAGCAGTTCTTC | CASSFLGGRGDEQFF
TRBJ2-1 | TRBV6-2/TRBV6-3 | NA | TRBD2 | TGTGCCAGCAGTCTAACTAGCGGGGGTACCTACAATGAGCAGTTCTTC | CASSLTSGGTYNEQFF
TRBJ1-1 | TRBV27 | NA | NA | TGTGCCAGCGGACCAACAGGGATGAACACTGAAGCTTTCTTT | CASGPTGMNTEAFF
TRBJ2-5 | TRBV5-1 | NA | NA | TGCGCCAGCAGAATCCGGGGGAAAGAGACCCAGTACTTC | CASRIRGKETQYF
TRBJ1-5 | TRBV3-1/TRBV3-2 | NA | TRBD1 | TGTGCCAGCAGCCAAATCTCTTGGGACAGGGGGCGACGTCCTAACAATCAGCCCCAGCATTTT | CASSQISWDRGRRPNNQPQHF
TRBJ2-2 | TRBV10-3 | NA | NA | TGTGCCATCAGTGCGACAGGACTCGGGACCGGGGAGCTGTTTTTT | CAISATGLGTGELFF
TRBJ2-5 | TRBV4-1 | NA | NA | TGCGCCAGCAGCCAATCACAATACCAAGAGACCCAGTACTTC | CASSQSQYQETQYF
TRBJ1-5 | TRBV19 | NA | TRBD1 | TGTGCCAGTACTACGGGACAGGGTATTAACAATCAGCCCCAGCATTTT | CASTTGQGINNQPQHF
TRBJ1-1 | TRBV10-3 | NA | TRBD1 | TGTGCCATCAGTGAGTCAAGGGGGCAGTTGAACACTGAAGCTTTCTTT | CAISESRGQLNTEAFF